This record concerns one T cell receptor (beta chain) sequence. For the second PCR, which ran for 7 to 11 cycles, a sample-barcoded 5' primer and a J-beta primer mix were used. TCRdb passed the 5' RACE reads through MiXCR, listing each CDR3 protein once. Among hundreds of thousands of distinct CDR3 sequences, around three fifths were seen once, and the ten largest hold approximately 24%. Trimming left V 3 bases short and J 7 bases short, with 15 bases between. This CDR3 has 13 residues. Germline CDR1 SQVTM, CDR2 ANQGSEA. The data belong to a study of blood T cells in healthy people across ages. The study drew donors from healthy Caucasian individuals in Russia aged 6 to 90. RNA extraction gave at least 5 micrograms of total RNA per sample.

The rearrangement links TRBV29-1 to TRBJ1-2, with D possibly being TRBD1 (5 bases). The TCR comes from a man aged 35-49 years in good health. The sample comprised blood. CDR3 in amino acids: CSVDGARNAGYTF. The CDR3 DNA follows: TGCAGCGTTGATGGGGCCAGGAATGCTGGCTACACCTTC.